This T cell receptor beta chain derives from a study of post-analysis software for immune sequencing data. Broader study findings: Patients carried several TRBV segments more frequently than controls did, and TRBV5-6, TRBV5-1 and TRBV20-1 were among them. Multiple sclerosis was associated with a significant reduction in normalized Chao1 diversity relative to controls.

Germline lookup yields CDR1 SGHVS and CDR2 FQNEAQ. Germline trimming cut 0 bases from V and 5 bases from J; bases unmatched to any gene: 4. This CDR3 is built from 15 residues. There are a few counts of this clonotype. The antigen is not known. Unique molecular identifiers featured in each of the TCR beta cDNA libraries. TCRdb re-analysed the PCR reads in MiXCR, keeping a single row per CDR3 protein. The repertoire holds 650,000 to 850,000 distinct CDR3 sequences, with roughly 46% as singletons. The sequence derives from a girl aged 5-17 years with multiple sclerosis. The sequenced material came from blood. The rearrangement links TRBV7-8 to TRBJ2-1; 7 bases agree with TRBD1. CDR3 sequence: CASSLAETGNNEQFF. The CDR3 coding sequence is TGTGCCAGCAGCTTAGCTGAGACAGGGAACAATGAGCAGTTCTTC.